This is a list of T cell receptor beta chains from one sample in a study of blood T cell repertoires in COVID-19. Profiling relied on immunoSEQ multiplex PCR, and the TCRdb table lists in-frame clones only, not all of them. In the table there are tens of thousands of clones, about 91% of which are singletons. Source material: peripheral blood. The receptors here all came from a man between 65 and 80 years old with active or convalescent COVID-19. Both conserved end residues are part of each CDR3. D genes are given only for firm matches. Clone sizes are given selectively: once, few, many, or a class where the clone is expanded.

size: NA
V: TRBV28
D: TRBD1
J: TRBJ1-1
DNA: TGTGCCAGCAGTTTAGGGGGACAGAAGAACACTGAAGCTTTCTTT
CDR3: CASSLGGQKNTEAFF

size: NA
V: TRBV15
D: NA
J: TRBJ2-7
DNA: TGTGCCACCAGCAGACCAGGTCTGGATTCCTACGAGCAGTACTTC
CDR3: CATSRPGLDSYEQYF

size: NA
V: TRBV27
D: NA
J: TRBJ1-5
DNA: TGTGCCAGCAGTTTAGGCAGTAATCAGCCCCAGCATTTT
CDR3: CASSLGSNQPQHF

size: NA
V: TRBV7-2
D: TRBD2
J: TRBJ2-3
DNA: TGTGCCAGCAGCCCCCGGCCTCACCTAGCGGGGGCCCCTGGGACTACGCAGTATTTT
CDR3: CASSPRPHLAGAPGTTQYF

size: NA
V: TRBV2
D: NA
J: TRBJ1-2
DNA: TGTGCCAGCAAGGGGGAAGGGTTCTATGGCTACACCTTC
CDR3: CASKGEGFYGYTF

size: NA
V: TRBV24-1
D: TRBD1
J: TRBJ2-3
DNA: TGTGCCACCAGTGATCCCTCGACAGGGTCAGATACGCAGTATTTT
CDR3: CATSDPSTGSDTQYF

size: NA
V: TRBV27
D: NA
J: TRBJ2-1
DNA: TGTGCCAGCAGCCGCGGGACCGTTTCCTACAATGAGCAGTTCTTC
CDR3: CASSRGTVSYNEQFF

size: few
V: TRBV10-3
D: TRBD1
J: TRBJ1-6
DNA: TGTGCCATCAATCCCGGACAGGGGGATTCACCCCTCCACTTT
CDR3: CAINPGQGDSPLHF

size: NA
V: TRBV6-5
D: TRBD1
J: TRBJ1-4
DNA: TGTGCCAGCTCCCCAGGGGGTTGGGAAAAACTGTTTTTT
CDR3: CASSPGGWEKLFF

size: NA
V: TRBV3-1/TRBV3-2
D: NA
J: TRBJ2-7
DNA: TGTGCCAGCAGAAACCAACTGGGCAACGAGCAGTACTTC
CDR3: CASRNQLGNEQYF

size: NA
V: TRBV30
D: TRBD1
J: TRBJ1-5
DNA: TGTGCCTGGAGTCTGAAAGGACAGGGCCACAATCAGCCCCAGCATTTT
CDR3: CAWSLKGQGHNQPQHF

size: NA
V: TRBV19
D: TRBD1
J: TRBJ1-5
DNA: TGTGCCAGTAGGAGGGACAGGGAGAGCAATCAGCCCCAGCATTTT
CDR3: CASRRDRESNQPQHF

size: NA
V: TRBV20-1
D: NA
J: TRBJ1-5
DNA: TGCAGTGCTAGTGAGCTAGGGGGTCGCTCTCAGCCCCAGCATTTT
CDR3: CSASELGGRSQPQHF

size: NA
V: TRBV2
D: NA
J: TRBJ2-1
DNA: TGTGCCTCAGCGAGGAAGGATATCGGTTTTGAGCAGTTCTTC
CDR3: CASARKDIGFEQFF

size: NA
V: TRBV10-1
D: NA
J: TRBJ2-1
DNA: TGCGCCAGCAGTGAGTCGCGCTACAATGAGCAGTTCTTC
CDR3: CASSESRYNEQFF

size: NA
V: TRBV27
D: NA
J: TRBJ1-3
DNA: TGTGCCAGCAGTTTATCGTACAGGGCTGGAAACACCATATATTTT
CDR3: CASSLSYRAGNTIYF

size: NA
V: TRBV9
D: NA
J: TRBJ2-2
DNA: TGTGCCAGCAGCGGACAGTTCACCGGGGAGCTGTTTTTT
CDR3: CASSGQFTGELFF

size: NA
V: TRBV30
D: NA
J: TRBJ1-3
DNA: TGTGCCTGGAGCCAGGGTCCTGGAAACACCATATATTTT
CDR3: CAWSQGPGNTIYF

size: once
V: TRBV5-4
D: TRBD1
J: TRBJ2-5
DNA: TGTGCCAGCAGCCCCGGGACAGGGCAAGAGACCCAGTACTTC
CDR3: CASSPGTGQETQYF

size: NA
V: TRBV15
D: TRBD2
J: TRBJ2-7
DNA: TGTGCCACCAGCAGGACTAGCGGGGGCCCCTACGAGCAGTACTTC
CDR3: CATSRTSGGPYEQYF

size: NA
V: TRBV15
D: NA
J: TRBJ1-1
DNA: TGTGCCACCAGCAACCGGACAGCCCGAGCCACTGAAGCTTTCTTT
CDR3: CATSNRTARATEAFF

size: NA
V: TRBV7-8
D: NA
J: TRBJ2-2
DNA: TGTGCCAGCAGCTTAAGGGGCACCGGGGAGCTGTTTTTT
CDR3: CASSLRGTGELFF

size: NA
V: TRBV7-2
D: NA
J: TRBJ1-2
DNA: TGTGCCAGCAGCTCCGATACGGTGTATGGTGGCTACACCTTC
CDR3: CASSSDTVYGGYTF

size: NA
V: TRBV29-1
D: TRBD1
J: TRBJ2-1
DNA: TGCAGCGCCCCACGGGACAGCTTAAATGAGCAGTTCTTC
CDR3: CSAPRDSLNEQFF

size: NA
V: TRBV18
D: NA
J: TRBJ1-5
DNA: TGTGCCAGCTCACCGACAGTCCTTAGCAATCAGCCCCAGCATTTT
CDR3: CASSPTVLSNQPQHF

size: NA
V: TRBV5-1
D: NA
J: TRBJ2-5
DNA: TGCGCCAGCAGCTTGGCGCTCCCCCAGGGCGAGACCCAGTACTTC
CDR3: CASSLALPQGETQYF

size: once
V: TRBV7-8
D: TRBD2
J: TRBJ2-7
DNA: TGTGCCAGCAGCAGGGGGACTAGCGGGGACCACGAGCAGTACTTC
CDR3: CASSRGTSGDHEQYF

size: few
V: TRBV12-2
D: NA
J: TRBJ1-1
DNA: TGTGCAAGTCGCTTCCGGGACAGGGAGAGTCGGAACACTGAAGCTTTCTTT
CDR3: CASRFRDRESRNTEAFF